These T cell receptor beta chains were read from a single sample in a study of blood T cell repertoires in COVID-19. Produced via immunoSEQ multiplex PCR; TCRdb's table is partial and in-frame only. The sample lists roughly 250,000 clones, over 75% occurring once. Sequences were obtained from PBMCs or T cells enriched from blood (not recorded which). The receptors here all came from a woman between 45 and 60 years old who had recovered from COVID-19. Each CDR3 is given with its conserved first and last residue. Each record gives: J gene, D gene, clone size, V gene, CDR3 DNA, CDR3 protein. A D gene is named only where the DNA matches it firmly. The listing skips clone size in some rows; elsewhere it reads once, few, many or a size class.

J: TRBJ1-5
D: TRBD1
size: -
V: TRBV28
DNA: TGTGCCAGCAGTTTTCGGAAGGCAGGGGGAGTTTTGGGCAATCAGCCCCAGCATTTT
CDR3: CASSFRKAGGVLGNQPQHF

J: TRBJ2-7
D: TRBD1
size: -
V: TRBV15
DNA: TGTGCCACCAGCAGACTATCCACCGGGACAGGGCTTGCGGAGCAGTACTTC
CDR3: CATSRLSTGTGLAEQYF

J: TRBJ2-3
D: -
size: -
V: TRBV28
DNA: TGTGCCAGCTCTAGCACAGATACGCAGTATTTT
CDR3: CASSSTDTQYF

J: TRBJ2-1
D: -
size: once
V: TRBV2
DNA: TGTGCCAGCAGTGAATTTCCAGCTAGGGGAATAGGTGAGCAGTTCTTC
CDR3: CASSEFPARGIGEQFF

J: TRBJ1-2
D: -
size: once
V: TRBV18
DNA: TGTGCCAGCTCACCAACGGGGGGCGGCCGGCCCCCTTGGGGCTACACCTTC
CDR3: CASSPTGGGRPPWGYTF

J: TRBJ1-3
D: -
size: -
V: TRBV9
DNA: TGTGCCAGCAGCGTATCGGGGTCTGCTGGAAACACCATATATTTT
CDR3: CASSVSGSAGNTIYF

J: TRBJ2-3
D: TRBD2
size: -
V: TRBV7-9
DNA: TGTGCCAGCAGCCCTATGGGAGCGGGAGTAGGAGATACGCAGTATTTT
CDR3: CASSPMGAGVGDTQYF

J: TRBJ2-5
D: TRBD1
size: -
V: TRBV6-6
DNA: TGTGCCAGCAGTCACGGGGACAGGCAAGAGACCCAGTACTTC
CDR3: CASSHGDRQETQYF

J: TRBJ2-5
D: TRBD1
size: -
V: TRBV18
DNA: TGTGCCAGCTCACCGGGACAGGAAGAGACCCAGTACTTC
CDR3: CASSPGQEETQYF

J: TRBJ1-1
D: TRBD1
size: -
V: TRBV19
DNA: TGTGCCAGTAGTATAAATGGGGGCGGGACAGGTGAAGCTTTCTTT
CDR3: CASSINGGGTGEAFF

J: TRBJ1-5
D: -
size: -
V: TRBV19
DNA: TGTGCCAGTAGTATTACAGGTGCTCCCAATCAGCCCCAGCATTTT
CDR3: CASSITGAPNQPQHF

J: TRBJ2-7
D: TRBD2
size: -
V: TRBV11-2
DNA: TGTGCCAGCAGCTTAGAATCTCTAGCGGGAGGTACCTACGAGCAGTACTTC
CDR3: CASSLESLAGGTYEQYF

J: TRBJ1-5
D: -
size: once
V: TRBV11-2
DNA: TGTGCCAGCAGCCCGGTGGCAGGGGCCAATCAGCCCCAGCATTTT
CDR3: CASSPVAGANQPQHF

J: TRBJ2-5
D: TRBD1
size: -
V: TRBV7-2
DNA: TGTGCCAGCAGCTTAGCCCAGACAGGGAAAGAGACCCAGTACTTC
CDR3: CASSLAQTGKETQYF

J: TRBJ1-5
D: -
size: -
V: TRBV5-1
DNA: TGCGCCAGCAGCTTGGGGCCAGGTGATTATCAGCCCCAGCATTTT
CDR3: CASSLGPGDYQPQHF

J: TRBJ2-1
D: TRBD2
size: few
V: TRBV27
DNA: TGTGCCAGCAGTTTATTTGCACTAGCGGGAGTGTCCTCCTACAATGAGCAGTTCTTC
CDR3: CASSLFALAGVSSYNEQFF

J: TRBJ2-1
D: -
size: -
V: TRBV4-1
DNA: TGCGCCAGCAGCCATCTCCACAGGGCCAATGAGCAGTTCTTC
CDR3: CASSHLHRANEQFF

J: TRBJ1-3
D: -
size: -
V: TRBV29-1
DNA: TGCAGCGTTGAAGATCCGACTCTTAGAGCTGGAAACACCATATATTTT
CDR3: CSVEDPTLRAGNTIYF

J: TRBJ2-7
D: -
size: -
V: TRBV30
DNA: TGTGCCTGGAGTCCCCAGGGATACGAGCAGTACTTC
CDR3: CAWSPQGYEQYF

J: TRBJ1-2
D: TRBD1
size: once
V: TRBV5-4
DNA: TGTGCCAGCAGCCCCCAGCGGGGGACAGGGAATTACGGCTACACCTTC
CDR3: CASSPQRGTGNYGYTF

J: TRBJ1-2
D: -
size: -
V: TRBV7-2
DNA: TGTGCCAGCAGCTTATTCTGGGGGGGCGGCTACACCTTC
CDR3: CASSLFWGGGYTF

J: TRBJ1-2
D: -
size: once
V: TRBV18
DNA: TGTGCCAGCTCACCTACCGACAGTAATGGCTACACCTTC
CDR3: CASSPTDSNGYTF

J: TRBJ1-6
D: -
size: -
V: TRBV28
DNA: TGTGCCAGCAGTTTAGGCGGGGGGGGGACGATTTCACCCCTCCACTTT
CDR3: CASSLGGGGTISPLHF

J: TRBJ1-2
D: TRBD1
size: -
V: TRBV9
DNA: TGTGCCAGCAGCGCAGCAGGAGGGGGCTCGGACTATGGCTACACCTTC
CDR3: CASSAAGGGSDYGYTF

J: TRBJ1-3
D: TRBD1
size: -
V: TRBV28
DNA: TGTGCCAGCAGTTTATCAGGGGGTACGGGAGGAAACACCATATATTTT
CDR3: CASSLSGGTGGNTIYF

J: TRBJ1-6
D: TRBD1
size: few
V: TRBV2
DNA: TGTGCCAGCAGTGGAGATCCACCGGGACAGGGAAGTTCACCCCTCCACTTT
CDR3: CASSGDPPGQGSSPLHF

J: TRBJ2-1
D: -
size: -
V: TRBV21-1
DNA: TGTGCCAGCAGCAAAACGGCGACTAGCGAGGACGAGCAGTTCTTC
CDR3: CASSKTATSEDEQFF

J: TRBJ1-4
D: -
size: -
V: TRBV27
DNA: TGTGCCAGCAGCCAAGGCTCAACAGGAGAAAAACTGTTTTTT
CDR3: CASSQGSTGEKLFF

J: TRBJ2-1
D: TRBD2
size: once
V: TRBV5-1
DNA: TGCGCCAGCAGCTACAGACTAGCGGGAGCAGCGATCGATGAGCAGTTCTTC
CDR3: CASSYRLAGAAIDEQFF

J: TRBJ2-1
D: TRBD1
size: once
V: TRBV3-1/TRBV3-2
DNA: TGTGCCAGCAGCCGACAGGGGGCCTACTACAATGAGCAGTTCTTC
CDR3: CASSRQGAYYNEQFF

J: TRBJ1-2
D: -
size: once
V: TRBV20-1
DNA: TGCAGTGCTAGTAAATTACAGATGCCATACACCTTC
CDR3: CSASKLQMPYTF

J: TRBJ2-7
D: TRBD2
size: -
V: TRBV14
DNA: TGTGCCAGCAGCCAAGATCTCGGGACTAACCCGTACGAGCAGTACTTC
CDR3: CASSQDLGTNPYEQYF

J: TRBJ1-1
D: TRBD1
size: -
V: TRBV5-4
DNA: TGTGCCAGCAGCTTGCGACAGGGGGCGGCTGAAGCTTTCTTT
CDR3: CASSLRQGAAEAFF

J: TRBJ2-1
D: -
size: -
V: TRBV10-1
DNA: TGCGCCAGCAGTGAGCCGGCGGCTGCTGAGCAGTTCTTC
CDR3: CASSEPAAAEQFF

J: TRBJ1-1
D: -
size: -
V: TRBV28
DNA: TGTGCCAGCAGTTTATTCCAGTGGACTGAAGCTTTCTTT
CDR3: CASSLFQWTEAFF

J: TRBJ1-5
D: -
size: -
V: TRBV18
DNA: TGTGCCAGCTCACCCGACAGGAATCAGCCCCAGCATTTT
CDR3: CASSPDRNQPQHF

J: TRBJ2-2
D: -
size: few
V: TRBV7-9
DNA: TGTGCCAGCAGCTTACAGGGAACCGGGGAGCTGTTTTTT
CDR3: CASSLQGTGELFF

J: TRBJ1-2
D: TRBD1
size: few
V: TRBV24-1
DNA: TGTGCCACCAGTGATAGCAGGGGGCATAGTGGCTACACCTTC
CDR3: CATSDSRGHSGYTF

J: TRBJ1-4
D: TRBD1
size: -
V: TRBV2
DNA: TGTGCCAGCAGTTCTGACAGGGCGTCTAATGAAAAACTGTTTTTT
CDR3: CASSSDRASNEKLFF

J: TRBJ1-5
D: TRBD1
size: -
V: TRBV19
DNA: TGTGCCAGTAGTTTCCGGGACAGCCTTTATAGCAATCAGCCCCAGCATTTT
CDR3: CASSFRDSLYSNQPQHF

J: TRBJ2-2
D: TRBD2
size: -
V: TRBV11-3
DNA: TGTGCCAGCAGCTCGACCCGCCAGGGTAGCGGGAGGGTCGGGGAGCTGTTTTTT
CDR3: CASSSTRQGSGRVGELFF

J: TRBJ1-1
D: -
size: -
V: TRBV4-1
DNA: TGCGCCAGCAGCGTCCGTTGGGCGGAGGACACTGAAGCTTTCTTT
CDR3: CASSVRWAEDTEAFF

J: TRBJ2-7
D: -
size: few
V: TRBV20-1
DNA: TGCAGTGCTGGACAGAGCTACGAGCAGTACTTC
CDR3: CSAGQSYEQYF

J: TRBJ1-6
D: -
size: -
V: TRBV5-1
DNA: TGCGCCAGCAGCTTGGTTCCGGTTTCACCCCTCCACTTT
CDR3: CASSLVPVSPLHF

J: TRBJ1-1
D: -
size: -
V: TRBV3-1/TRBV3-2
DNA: TGTGCCAGCAGTCTCGGACAGAACACTGAAGCTTTCTTT
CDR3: CASSLGQNTEAFF

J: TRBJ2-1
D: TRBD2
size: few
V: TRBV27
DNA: TGTGCCAGCAGTCAGACTAGCGGGGTTAACAATGAGCAGTTCTTC
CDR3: CASSQTSGVNNEQFF

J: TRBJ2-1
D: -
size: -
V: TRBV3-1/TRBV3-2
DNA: TGTGCCAGCAGCCAACGAGGGGGAAATGAGCAGTTCTTC
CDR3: CASSQRGGNEQFF

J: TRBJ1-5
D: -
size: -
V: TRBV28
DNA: TGTGCCAGCAGTTTCGGCGGGTCCCGGCAGCCCCAGCATTTT
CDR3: CASSFGGSRQPQHF

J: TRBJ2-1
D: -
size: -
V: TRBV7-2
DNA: TGTGCCAGCAGCCCCGACAGGTTTTCAGCGGAGCAGTTCTTC
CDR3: CASSPDRFSAEQFF

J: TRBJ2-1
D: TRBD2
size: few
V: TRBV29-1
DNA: TGCAGCGTTGAAGGACTAGCGGGATTCAATGAGCAGTTCTTC
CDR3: CSVEGLAGFNEQFF

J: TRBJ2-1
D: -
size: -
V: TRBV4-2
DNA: TGTGCCAGCAGCCAAGACGTCGGACAGAACAATGAGCAGTTCTTC
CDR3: CASSQDVGQNNEQFF

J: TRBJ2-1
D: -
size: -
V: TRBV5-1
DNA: TGCGCCAGCAGCTTGGATTGGGGGCTCAATGAGCAGTTCTTC
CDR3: CASSLDWGLNEQFF

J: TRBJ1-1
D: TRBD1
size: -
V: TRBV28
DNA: TGTGCCAGCAGGTCCAGGGGGCTCACTGAAGCTTTCTTT
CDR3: CASRSRGLTEAFF

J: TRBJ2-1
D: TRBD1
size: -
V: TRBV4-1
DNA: TGCGCCAGCAGCCTAGGGACAGGGTACTCCTACAATGAGCAGTTCTTC
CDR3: CASSLGTGYSYNEQFF

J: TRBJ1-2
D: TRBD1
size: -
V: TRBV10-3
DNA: TGTGCCATCAACCACCGGGACAGGTTGGGTGGCTACACCTTC
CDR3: CAINHRDRLGGYTF